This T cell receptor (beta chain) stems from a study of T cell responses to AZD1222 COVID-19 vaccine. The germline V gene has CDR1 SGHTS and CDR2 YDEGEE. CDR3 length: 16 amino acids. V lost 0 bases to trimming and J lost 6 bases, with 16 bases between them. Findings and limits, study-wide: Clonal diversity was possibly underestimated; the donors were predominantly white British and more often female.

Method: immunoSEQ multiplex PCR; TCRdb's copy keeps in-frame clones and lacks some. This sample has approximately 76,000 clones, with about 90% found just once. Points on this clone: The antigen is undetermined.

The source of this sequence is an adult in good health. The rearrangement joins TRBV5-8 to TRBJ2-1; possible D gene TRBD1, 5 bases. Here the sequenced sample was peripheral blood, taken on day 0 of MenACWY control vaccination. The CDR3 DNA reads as TGTGCCAGCAGCTTGGCCTTGGCTAGTAGGGGCAATGAGCAGTTCTTC. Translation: CASSLALASRGNEQFF. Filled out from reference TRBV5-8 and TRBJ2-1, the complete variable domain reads EAGVTQSPTHLIKTRGQQATLRCSPISGHTSVYWYQQALGLGLQFLLWYDEGEERNRGNFPPRFSGRQFPNYSSELNVNALELEDSALYLCASSLALASRGNEQFFGPGTRLTVL.